This TCR beta chain was documented in a study of blood T cell repertoires in COVID-19. The CDR3 is 11 amino acids. Germline V gene sequence: CDR1 SNHLY, CDR2 FYNNEI. V lost 9 bases and J lost 3, with 7 bases in between. Assay: immunoSEQ multiplex PCR; the TCRdb copy retains only in-frame clones and omits some. The sample shows about 34,000 clones, roughly 74% of them seen only once. This chain joins TRBV2 and TRBJ2-3; no clear D gene. This TCR was recovered from a man aged 80 or over with active or convalescent COVID-19. Source material: peripheral blood. CDR3 sequence: CASMATDTQYF. The CDR3 DNA follows: TGTGCCAGTATGGCTACAGATACGCAGTATTTT.